This TCR beta chain was observed in a study of response to subunit inactivated influenza vaccine. Study-wide results and caveats: A suggestion made by the authors is that each seasonal influenza vaccination recruits few new T cells.

CDR3 length equals 15 residues. Germline V CDR1 and CDR2: SEHNR, FQNEAQ (reference sequence). V was cut by 4 bases and J by 0 bases, with 12 bases left in between. TCRdb reprocessed the RT-PCR reads via MiXCR and lists one record per CDR3 protein. The sample lists roughly 650,000 distinct CDR3 sequences; 15% to 19% were seen once. This clonotype was detected a few times. The target antigen is unknown. The sample was PBMCs from blood, taken roughly 13 days after vaccination. The chain carries TRBV7-9 and TRBJ1-2; no clear D gene. The receptor was isolated from a man in his forties or fifties who received an inactivated influenza vaccine. The CDR3 sequence: CASSSWALTNYGYTF. As DNA, the CDR3 is TGTGCCAGCAGCTCTTGGGCCCTTACTAACTATGGCTACACCTTC.